Here is one TCR beta chain with its context. The CDR3 length is 15 residues. Germline assignment: CDR1 MGHRA and CDR2 YSYEKL. Deletions cut 4 bases from V and 1 base from J, with 11 bases between. This sample was included in a study of blood T cell repertoires in COVID-19. Generated by immunoSEQ multiplex PCR, the TCRdb table keeps only in-frame clones and is missing some. The profile shows a few hundred thousand clones, approximately 80% of them singletons. Two negative PCRs, clearance, or symptom resolution had been documented for recovered Cohort 3 donors. This clonotype originated in a man aged 35 to 55 who had recovered from COVID-19. This chain connects TRBV4-1 to TRBJ1-5; D is undetermined. Material for sequencing was PBMCs or T cells enriched from blood (not recorded which). The CDR3 DNA follows: TGCGCCAGCAGCCCCGGACCGGGGAGCAATCAGCCCCAGCATTTT. Translating it yields CASSPGPGSNQPQHF.